This T cell receptor beta chain was found in a study of post-analysis software for immune sequencing data (dated by TCRdb to between 2014 and 2017). With regard to the full study: Relapsing-remitting, secondary progressive and progressive-relapsing multiple sclerosis were recorded as disease courses, and subtype annotation was lacking for some patients. The multiple sclerosis patient repertoires were compared with more than 10 previously published healthy control repertoires from donors aged about 6 to 28 years. A subset of samples was prepared in parallel using single-end sample barcoding, then pooled and co-amplified after Illumina adapter ligation. Points the paper makes about the study in general: Significantly higher frequencies in patients than in controls were found for several TRBV segments, including TRBV5-6, TRBV5-1 and TRBV20-1. Significantly lower normalized Chao1 diversity was found in multiple sclerosis patients than in controls, suggesting substantial peripheral T-cell clonal expansion. The multiple sclerosis patient group was slightly younger than the control group. When samples were clustered directly using the F measure, samples prepared in the same batch co-clustered strongly, which prompted a batch-effect correction.

To demonstrate the VDJtools post-analysis software, TCR beta repertoires were profiled from the peripheral blood of more than ten young patients with multiple sclerosis. The multiple sclerosis patients were children and adolescents ranging in age from about 6 to 16 years. Measured from the cysteine to the phenylalanine, the CDR3 is 14 residues long. Only the CDR3 region is kept as DNA, spanning 42 bases read in frame from base 1. The germline V gene specifies SQVTM as CDR1 and ANQGSEA as CDR2. Clipping removes 2 bases from V and 3 bases from J, with 6 as the unmatched junction base count. Concerning this clonotype itself: This clone's antigen is unknown. Base quality data are lacking; no much larger clone is found one base away.

Library creation used PCR. The sequencing machine was an Illumina HiSeq 2500. To reduce PCR and sequencing biases, unique molecular identifiers were incorporated into the TCR beta cDNA libraries. Per 1 to 10 million input T cells, approximately 500,000 cDNA molecules were obtained, such that each molecule approximated one T cell. The patient libraries were prepared and sequenced with the same protocol used for the earlier healthy control dataset. Within a given batch, samples were prepared together, multiplexed and sequenced on the same HiSeq lane. As for the authors' bioinformatics: Raw barcoded reads were processed with MIGEC, and single-read molecular identifier groups were discarded before consensus assembly and CDR3 extraction. VDJtools was used for post-analysis of the clonotype tables, and diversity was normalized by down-sampling every dataset to the size of the smallest sample. Repertoire overlap clustering matched CDR3 amino acid but not nucleotide sequences to correct batch-related cross-sample contamination. TCRdb reprocessed the public reads (quality trimming at Q25 with fastp, clone calling with MiXCR) and kept in-frame beta chains. When rows share a CDR3 protein, they turn into one entry using the most common DNA and genes. The V and J calls were not made by the authors but by TCRdb's processing. The sample table records about 430,000 distinct CDR3 sequences; approximately 38% of these occur just once. The ten largest clones represent around 8% of the sample.

Sequenced input: blood. The chain is encoded by TRBV29-1 joined to TRBJ1-2, and TRBD1 matches 7 of the central bases. The TCR sequence derives from a girl aged 2-10 years with multiple sclerosis. The base sequence is TGCAGCGTTGAAAGGAACCAGGGGGACTATGGCTACACCTTC. This encodes CSVERNQGDYGYTF.